This entry is about one T cell receptor beta chain. This entry comes from a study of metastatic and nonmetastatic thyroid tumors. Via MiXCR, TCRdb re-called the PCR reads. This table has under 9,500 clones, roughly a quarter appearing once. None of the patients had undergone any treatment ahead of thyroid surgery. The germline gives CDR1 DFQATT, CDR2 SNEGSKA (reference sequence). With 3 bases clipped from V and 4 bases from J, the junction kept 2 bases outside the gene matches. The CDR3 covers 13 residues. V and J are TRBV20-1 and TRBJ1-2, with 10 bases matching TRBD1. What was sequenced was tumor tissue. This TCR was sampled from a female donor with papillary thyroid cancer or a benign thyroid nodule (not recorded which). Some clones in this sample may be carry-over from other donors' samples. DNA of the CDR3: TGCAGTGCTAGGACAGGGGGCTTCTATGGCTACACCTTC. As protein: CSARTGGFYGYTF.